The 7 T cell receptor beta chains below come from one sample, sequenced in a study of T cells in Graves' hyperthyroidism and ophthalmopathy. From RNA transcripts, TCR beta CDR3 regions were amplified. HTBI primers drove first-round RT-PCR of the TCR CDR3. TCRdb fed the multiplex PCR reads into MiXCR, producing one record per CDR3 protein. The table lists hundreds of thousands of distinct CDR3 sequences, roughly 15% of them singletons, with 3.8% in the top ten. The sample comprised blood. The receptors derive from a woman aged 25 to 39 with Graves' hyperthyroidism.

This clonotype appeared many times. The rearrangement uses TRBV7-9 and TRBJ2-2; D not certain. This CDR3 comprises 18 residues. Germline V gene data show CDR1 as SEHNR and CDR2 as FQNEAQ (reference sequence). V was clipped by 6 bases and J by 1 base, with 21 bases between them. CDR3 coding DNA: TGTGCCAGCAGACATGGCCTGACCGATCCCTTGAACACCGGGGAGCTGTTTTTT. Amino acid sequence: CASRHGLTDPLNTGELFF.

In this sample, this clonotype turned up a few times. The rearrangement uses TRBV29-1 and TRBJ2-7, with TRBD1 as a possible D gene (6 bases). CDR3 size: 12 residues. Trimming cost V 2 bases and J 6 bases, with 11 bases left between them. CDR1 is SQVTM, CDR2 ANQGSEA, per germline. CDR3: CSVETGPLEQYF. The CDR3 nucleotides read TGCAGCGTTGAAACAGGGCCGCTCGAGCAGTACTTC.

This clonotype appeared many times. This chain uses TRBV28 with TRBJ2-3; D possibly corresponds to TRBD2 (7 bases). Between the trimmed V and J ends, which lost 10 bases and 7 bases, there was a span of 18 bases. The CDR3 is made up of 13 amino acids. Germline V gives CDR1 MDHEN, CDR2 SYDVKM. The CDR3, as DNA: TGTGCCACCTCCTGGGGGGGGCGAAATACGCAGTATTTT. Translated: CATSWGGRNTQYF. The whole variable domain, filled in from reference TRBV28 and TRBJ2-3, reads DVKVTQSSRYLVKRTGEKVFLECVQDMDHENMFWYRQDPGLGLRLIYFSYDVKMKEKGDIPEGYSVSREKKERFSLILESASTNQTSMYLCATSWGGRNTQYFGPGTRLTVL.

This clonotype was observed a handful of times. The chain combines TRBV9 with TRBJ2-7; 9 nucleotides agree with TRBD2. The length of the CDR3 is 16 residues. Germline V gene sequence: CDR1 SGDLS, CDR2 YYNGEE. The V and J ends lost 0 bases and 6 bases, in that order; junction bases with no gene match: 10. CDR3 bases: TGTGCCAGCAGCGTAGAGGTTAGCGGGAGCGTGAGCGAGCAGTACTTC. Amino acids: CASSVEVSGSVSEQYF. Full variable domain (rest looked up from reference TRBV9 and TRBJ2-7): DSGVTQTPKHLITATGQRVTLRCSPRSGDLSVYWYQQSLDQGLQFLIQYYNGEERAKGNILERFSAQQFPDLHSELNLSSLELGDSALYFCASSVEVSGSVSEQYFGPGTRLTVT.

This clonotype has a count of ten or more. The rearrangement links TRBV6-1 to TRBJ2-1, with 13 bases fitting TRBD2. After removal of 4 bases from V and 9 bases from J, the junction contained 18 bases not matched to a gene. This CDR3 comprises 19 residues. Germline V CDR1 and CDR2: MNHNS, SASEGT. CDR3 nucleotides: TGTGCCAGCAGTGGGCAGGGGGCAGGACTAGCGGGAGTCTTCACTGAGCAGTTCTTC. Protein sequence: CASSGQGAGLAGVFTEQFF.

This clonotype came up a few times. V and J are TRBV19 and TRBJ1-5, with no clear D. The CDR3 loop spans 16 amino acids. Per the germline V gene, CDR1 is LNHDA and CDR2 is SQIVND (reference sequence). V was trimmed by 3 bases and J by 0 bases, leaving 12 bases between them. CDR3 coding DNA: TGTGCCAGTAGTATGGAAAGGGCTTATAGCAATCAGCCCCAGCATTTT. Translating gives CASSMERAYSNQPQHF.

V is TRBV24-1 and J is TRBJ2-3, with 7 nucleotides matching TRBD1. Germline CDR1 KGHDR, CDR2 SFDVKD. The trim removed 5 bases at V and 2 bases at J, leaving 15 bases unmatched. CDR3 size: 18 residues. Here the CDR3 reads CATSAAVPTGIYTDTQYF. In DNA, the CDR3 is TGTGCCACCAGTGCCGCCGTTCCGACAGGGATTTACACAGATACGCAGTATTTT.